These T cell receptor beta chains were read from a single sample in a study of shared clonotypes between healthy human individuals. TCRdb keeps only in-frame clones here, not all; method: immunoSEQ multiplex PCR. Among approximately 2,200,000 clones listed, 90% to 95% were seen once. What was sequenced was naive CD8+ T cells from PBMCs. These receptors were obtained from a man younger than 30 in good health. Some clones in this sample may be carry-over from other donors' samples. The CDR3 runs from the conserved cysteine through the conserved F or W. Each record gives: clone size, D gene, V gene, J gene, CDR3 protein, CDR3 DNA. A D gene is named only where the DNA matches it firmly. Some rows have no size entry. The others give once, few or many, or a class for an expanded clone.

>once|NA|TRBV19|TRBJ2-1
CASTPPGAGSYNEQFF
TGTGCCAGTACCCCCCCTGGGGCAGGCTCCTACAATGAGCAGTTCTTC
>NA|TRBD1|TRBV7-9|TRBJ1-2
CASSRDRGVPNYGYTF
TGTGCCAGCAGCCGCGACAGGGGAGTTCCTAACTATGGCTACACCTTC
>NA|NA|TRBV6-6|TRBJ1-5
CASRIESNQPQHF
TGTGCCAGCAGAATTGAGTCTAATCAGCCCCAGCATTTT
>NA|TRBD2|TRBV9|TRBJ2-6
CASSVDWREGPGANVLTF
TGTGCCAGCAGCGTAGATTGGCGGGAGGGCCCTGGGGCCAACGTCCTGACTTTC
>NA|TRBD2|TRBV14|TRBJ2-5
CASSQGGREGEETQYF
TGTGCCAGCAGCCAAGGCGGGAGGGAGGGGGAAGAGACCCAGTACTTC
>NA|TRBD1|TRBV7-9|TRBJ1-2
CASSLRDRGRVYGYTF
TGTGCCAGCAGCCTCCGGGACAGGGGGCGCGTCTATGGCTACACCTTC
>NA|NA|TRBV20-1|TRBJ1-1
CSAKEGAEAFF
TGCAGTGCTAAGGAGGGGGCTGAAGCTTTCTTT
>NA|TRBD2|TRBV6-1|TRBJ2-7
CASSERLAGVVAYF
TGTGCCAGCAGCGAAAGACTAGCGGGAGTCGTGGCGTACTTC
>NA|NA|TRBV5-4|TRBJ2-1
CASSLPVPDNEQFF
TGTGCCAGCAGCTTGCCCGTCCCGGACAATGAGCAGTTCTTC
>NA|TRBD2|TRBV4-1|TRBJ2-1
CASSPMPPGTSVDNEQFF
TGCGCCAGCAGCCCGATGCCACCCGGGACTAGCGTCGACAATGAGCAGTTCTTC
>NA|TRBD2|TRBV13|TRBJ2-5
CASSSVGEREGRETQYF
TGTGCCAGCAGCTCCGTCGGCGAGCGGGAGGGCCGAGAGACCCAGTACTTC
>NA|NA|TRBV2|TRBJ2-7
CASSERPGTAYEQYF
TGTGCCAGCAGTGAACGTCCAGGAACCGCCTACGAGCAGTACTTC
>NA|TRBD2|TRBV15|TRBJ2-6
CATEAGGRSGANVLTF
TGTGCCACCGAAGCGGGGGGCAGATCTGGGGCCAACGTCCTGACTTTC
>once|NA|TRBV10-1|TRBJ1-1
CASSASRGGKEAFF
TGCGCCAGCAGTGCCTCCAGGGGAGGAAAAGAAGCTTTCTTT
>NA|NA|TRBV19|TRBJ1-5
CASSSPGLNQPQHF
TGTGCCAGTAGTAGCCCTGGGTTGAATCAGCCCCAGCATTTT
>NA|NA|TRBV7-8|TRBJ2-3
CASSLAYSSSTDTQYF
TGTGCCAGCAGCTTAGCGTACAGTTCTAGCACAGATACGCAGTATTTT
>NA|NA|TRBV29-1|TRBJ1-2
CSVDPEGYGYTF
TGCAGCGTTGACCCTGAGGGCTATGGCTACACCTTC
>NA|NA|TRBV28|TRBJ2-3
CASSFSSADTDTQYF
TGTGCCAGCAGTTTCTCTAGCGCAGACACAGATACGCAGTATTTT
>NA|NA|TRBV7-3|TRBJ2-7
CASSSSSIEQYF
TGTGCCAGCAGCTCAAGCTCGATCGAGCAGTACTTC
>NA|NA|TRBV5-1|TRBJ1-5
CASPSNQPQHF
TGCGCCAGCCCTAGCAATCAGCCCCAGCATTTT
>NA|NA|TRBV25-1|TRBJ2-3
CASSPTGSDTQYF
TGTGCCAGCAGCCCGACCGGGTCAGATACGCAGTATTTT
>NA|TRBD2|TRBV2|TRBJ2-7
CASSDSGLVYEQYF
TGTGCCAGCAGTGATTCGGGACTAGTCTACGAGCAGTACTTC